Listed here are 20 T cell receptor beta chains from one sample, sequenced in a study of blood T cell repertoires in COVID-19. Assay: immunoSEQ multiplex PCR; the TCRdb copy retains only in-frame clones and omits some. This sample carries approximately 320,000 clones, over 85% of them seen once, and the ten largest clones take 11%. Sequenced material: peripheral blood. These receptors were obtained from a young woman with COVID-19, enrolled during active disease.

The chain recombines TRBV30 with TRBJ2-7; possibly TRBD1 for D (5 bases). The CDR3 totals 12 residues. Germline lookup yields CDR1 GTSNPN and CDR2 SVGIG (reference sequence). The V end was cut by 3 bases, the J end by 2 bases, with 8 bases between. CDR3 in DNA: TGTGCCTGGAGCACAGGCCCCTACGAGCAGTACTTC. Translated, it gives CAWSTGPYEQYF.

The chain combines TRBV5-4 with TRBJ2-1; weak D call: TRBD2 (5 bases). The V gene lost 2 bases and the J gene lost 12 bases, with 12 bases spanning the gap. CDR3 length: 12 residues. Germline V gives CDR1 SGHNT, CDR2 YYREEE (reference sequence). The CDR3 DNA reads as TGTGCCAGCAGCTTAGAAGCGGATGGGCAGTTCTTC. It encodes CASSLEADGQFF.

This clone was seen a few times. The chain recombines TRBV5-1 with TRBJ2-6; possible D gene TRBD1, 5 bases. The CDR3 covers 15 residues. V gave up 5 bases and J gave up 2 bases, with 11 bases separating them. The germline V gene encodes CDR1 SGHRS and CDR2 YFSETQ. CDR3 sequence reads: CASRAGLPGANVLTF. The CDR3 DNA follows: TGCGCCAGCAGGGCAGGGCTCCCTGGGGCCAACGTCCTGACTTTC.

This chain uses TRBV7-8 with TRBJ2-1; D ambiguous. CDR3 length equals 13 residues. From germline, CDR1 is SGHVS and CDR2 FQNEAQ. Trimming took off 5 bases at V and 10 bases at J, with 15 bases between the two ends. CDR3 sequence reads: CASSVTLAREQFF. The CDR3 DNA reads as TGTGCCAGCAGCGTTACCTTAGCCCGGGAGCAGTTCTTC.

The chain joins TRBV10-2 to TRBJ1-6, with D perhaps TRBD1 (5 bases). V was pared by 1 base and J by 7 bases, with 20 bases between. CDR3 length: 18 amino acids. The V gene's germline CDR1 is WSHSY and CDR2 SAAADI. The CDR3 is CASSEFRWGETWNSPLHF. The CDR3 nucleotides are TGCGCCAGCAGTGAGTTCCGTTGGGGGGAAACATGGAATTCACCCCTCCACTTT.

V gene TRBV5-1 combines with J gene TRBJ2-5, with TRBD1 as a possible D gene (5 bases). This CDR3 has 14 residues. Deletions cut 2 bases from V and 1 base from J, with 9 bases between. Germline-derived CDR1 and CDR2 are SGHRS and YFSETQ. The CDR3 nucleotides are TGCGCCAGCAGCTTTATCCAGGGCCAAGAGACCCAGTACTTC. Translated, it gives CASSFIQGQETQYF.

This chain uses TRBV5-5 with TRBJ2-2; 11 bases agree with TRBD1. J gave up 5 bases and V 4 bases, and 10 bases lay outside the gene matches. The CDR3 loop spans 17 amino acids. From germline, CDR1 is SGHKS and CDR2 YYEKEE (reference sequence). For the CDR3, the DNA is TGTGCCAGCAGCCCACCCCGGGACAGGGGGTGGACCGGGGAGCTGTTTTTT. This codes for CASSPPRDRGWTGELFF. The full variable domain, completed using reference TRBV5-5 and TRBJ2-2, is DAGVTQSPTHLIKTRGQQVTLRCSPISGHKSVSWYQQVLGQGPQFIFQYYEKEERGRGNFPDRFSARQFPNYSSELNVNALLLGDSALYLCASSPPRDRGWTGELFFGEGSRLTVL.

The V gene is TRBV19, the J gene TRBJ1-5, with D possibly matching TRBD1 (5 bases). Trimming removed 3 bases at V and 6 bases at J, with 15 bases between. The germline gives CDR1 LNHDA, CDR2 SQIVND (reference sequence). The CDR3 consists of 15 residues. CDR3 loop: CASSIQQVDLQPQHF. In DNA, the CDR3 is TGTGCCAGTAGTATCCAACAGGTAGATCTTCAGCCCCAGCATTTT.

This rearrangement joins TRBV20-1 to TRBJ1-6, with D perhaps matching TRBD1 (5 bases). Germline V CDR1 and CDR2: DFQATT, SNEGSKA (reference sequence). V was clipped by 2 bases and J by 14 bases, with 10 bases between them. CDR3 length: 11 amino acids. The CDR3 loop is CSARIGGALHF. The CDR3 nucleotides are TGCAGTGCTAGAATCGGGGGTGCCCTCCACTTT.

The chain combines TRBV9 with TRBJ2-2; D possibly corresponds to TRBD2 (6 bases). The V and J ends lost 4 bases and 4 bases respectively, with 26 bases between them. Per germline, CDR1 SGDLS and CDR2 YYNGEE. This CDR3 region has 19 residues. For the CDR3, the DNA is TGTGCCAGCAGCCCCAGCCTTAAACCGGGACTCCGAATCACCGGGGAGCTGTTTTTT. Residues: CASSPSLKPGLRITGELFF. The full variable domain, in which reference TRBV9 and TRBJ2-2 provide the parts outside the CDR3, is DSGVTQTPKHLITATGQRVTLRCSPRSGDLSVYWYQQSLDQGLQFLIQYYNGEERAKGNILERFSAQQFPDLHSELNLSSLELGDSALYFCASSPSLKPGLRITGELFFGEGSRLTVL.

The gene calls are TRBV6-5 and TRBJ2-7, with a weak D call TRBD1 (6 bases). The V end was cut by 4 bases, the J end by 6 bases, with 16 bases between. Germline V gene lookup returns CDR1 MNHEY and CDR2 SVGAGI. The CDR3 has 14 amino acids. CDR3 sequence reads: CASSSSPGVFEQYF. In DNA form, the CDR3 reads TGTGCCAGCAGTTCCTCTCCAGGGGTCTTCGAGCAGTACTTC.

The table lists this clone with a few counts. The chain carries TRBV27 and TRBJ1-2; no reliable D call. The V and J ends lost 4 bases and 4 bases respectively, with 16 bases between them. Germline V gene data show CDR1 as MNHEY and CDR2 as SMNVEV (reference sequence). The CDR3 runs to 15 residues. CDR3 sequence: CASSSRSPRGYGYTF. The CDR3 coding sequence is TGTGCCAGCAGTTCCCGATCCCCCCGAGGCTATGGCTACACCTTC.

The chain combines TRBV5-1 with TRBJ2-1, with TRBD2 matching over 11 bases. Germline V gene lookup returns CDR1 SGHRS and CDR2 YFSETQ. The CDR3 has 16 residues. J gave up 1 base and V 4 bases, and 4 bases lay outside the gene matches. CDR3 amino acids: CASSLVAGGSYNEQFF. CDR3 DNA sequence: TGCGCCAGCAGCCTAGTAGCGGGGGGGTCCTACAATGAGCAGTTCTTC. Full variable domain (rest looked up from reference TRBV5-1 and TRBJ2-1): KAGVTQTPRYLIKTRGQQVTLSCSPISGHRSVSWYQQTPGQGLQFLFEYFSETQRNKGNFPGRFSGRQFSNSRSEMNVSTLELGDSALYLCASSLVAGGSYNEQFFGPGTRLTVL.

V usage is TRBV5-5 and J usage is TRBJ1-2; D gene ambiguous. The CDR3 is 14 amino acids. V lost 6 bases to trimming and J lost 7 bases, with 19 bases between them. Germline V CDR1 and CDR2: SGHKS, YYEKEE (reference sequence). Here the CDR3 DNA reads TGTGCCAGCAACCTTGGGCCCGAGCCAACTGGCTACACCTTC. It encodes CASNLGPEPTGYTF. Full variable domain (missing parts from reference TRBV5-5 and TRBJ1-2): DAGVTQSPTHLIKTRGQQVTLRCSPISGHKSVSWYQQVLGQGPQFIFQYYEKEERGRGNFPDRFSARQFPNYSSELNVNALLLGDSALYLCASNLGPEPTGYTFGSGTRLTVV.

V usage is TRBV7-2 and J usage is TRBJ2-3; TRBD2 agrees at 8 bases. The CDR3 has 15 residues. V lost 6 bases, J lost 8 bases, and 13 bases stayed unmatched. Germline V gives CDR1 SGHTA, CDR2 FQGNSA. The DNA for the CDR3 is TGTGCCAGCAGTCCCAATCCGGGACTAGTCGGTACGCAGTATTTT. This sequence encodes CASSPNPGLVGTQYF.

This chain connects TRBV18 to TRBJ2-1; 7 bases are a match to TRBD2. V was clipped by 1 base and J by 4 bases; unmatched bases: 7. This CDR3 spans 16 amino acids. CDR1 and CDR2 from the germline V gene are KGHSH and LQKENI. The DNA of the CDR3 is TGTGCCAGCTCACCACTCGGCGGGGGAGATTACAATGAGCAGTTCTTC. It specifies CASSPLGGGDYNEQFF.

A single count supports this clone. The chain employs TRBV5-4 and TRBJ2-7; a possible D gene is TRBD1 (5 bases). Germline CDR1 reads SGHNT; CDR2 reads YYREEE (reference sequence). V lost 0 bases and J lost 3, with 10 bases in between. The CDR3 contains 14 residues. CDR3 amino acids: CASSLGAGYYEQYF. DNA for the CDR3: TGTGCCAGCAGCTTGGGAGCAGGGTACTACGAGCAGTACTTC.

This sequence joins TRBV7-9 and TRBJ1-1; unclear D gene. This CDR3 is built from 14 residues. Germline loops: CDR1 SEHNR, CDR2 FQNEAQ (reference sequence). V was shortened by 7 bases and J by 0 bases, with 12 bases between the two germline ends. In DNA, the CDR3 is TGTGCCAGCACACAACCCGGGTTGAACACTGAAGCTTTCTTT. This translates into CASTQPGLNTEAFF.

This clone was recorded once. An end of the junction differs from the germline gene, which may be a read error. The V and J genes are TRBV10-1 and TRBJ1-1; D is ambiguous. Germline V gene lookup returns CDR1 WNHNN and CDR2 SYGVQD (reference sequence). This CDR3 spans 13 amino acids. The CDR3 reads CASTNSGKAEAFF. The CDR3 coding sequence is TGCGCCAGCACCAACTCGGGGAAAGCTGAAGCTTTTTTT.

The CDR3 region has the DNA TGTGCCAGCAGTTATGGACAGATATACAATGAGCAGTTCTTC. Translated, it gives CASSYGQIYNEQFF. J is TRBJ2-1 and V is TRBV27; D is possibly TRBD1 (6 bases). The V end lost 4 bases, the J end lost 4 bases, and 11 bases lay between the germline ends. The CDR3 has 14 residues. The germline V gene encodes CDR1 MNHEY and CDR2 SMNVEV (reference sequence).